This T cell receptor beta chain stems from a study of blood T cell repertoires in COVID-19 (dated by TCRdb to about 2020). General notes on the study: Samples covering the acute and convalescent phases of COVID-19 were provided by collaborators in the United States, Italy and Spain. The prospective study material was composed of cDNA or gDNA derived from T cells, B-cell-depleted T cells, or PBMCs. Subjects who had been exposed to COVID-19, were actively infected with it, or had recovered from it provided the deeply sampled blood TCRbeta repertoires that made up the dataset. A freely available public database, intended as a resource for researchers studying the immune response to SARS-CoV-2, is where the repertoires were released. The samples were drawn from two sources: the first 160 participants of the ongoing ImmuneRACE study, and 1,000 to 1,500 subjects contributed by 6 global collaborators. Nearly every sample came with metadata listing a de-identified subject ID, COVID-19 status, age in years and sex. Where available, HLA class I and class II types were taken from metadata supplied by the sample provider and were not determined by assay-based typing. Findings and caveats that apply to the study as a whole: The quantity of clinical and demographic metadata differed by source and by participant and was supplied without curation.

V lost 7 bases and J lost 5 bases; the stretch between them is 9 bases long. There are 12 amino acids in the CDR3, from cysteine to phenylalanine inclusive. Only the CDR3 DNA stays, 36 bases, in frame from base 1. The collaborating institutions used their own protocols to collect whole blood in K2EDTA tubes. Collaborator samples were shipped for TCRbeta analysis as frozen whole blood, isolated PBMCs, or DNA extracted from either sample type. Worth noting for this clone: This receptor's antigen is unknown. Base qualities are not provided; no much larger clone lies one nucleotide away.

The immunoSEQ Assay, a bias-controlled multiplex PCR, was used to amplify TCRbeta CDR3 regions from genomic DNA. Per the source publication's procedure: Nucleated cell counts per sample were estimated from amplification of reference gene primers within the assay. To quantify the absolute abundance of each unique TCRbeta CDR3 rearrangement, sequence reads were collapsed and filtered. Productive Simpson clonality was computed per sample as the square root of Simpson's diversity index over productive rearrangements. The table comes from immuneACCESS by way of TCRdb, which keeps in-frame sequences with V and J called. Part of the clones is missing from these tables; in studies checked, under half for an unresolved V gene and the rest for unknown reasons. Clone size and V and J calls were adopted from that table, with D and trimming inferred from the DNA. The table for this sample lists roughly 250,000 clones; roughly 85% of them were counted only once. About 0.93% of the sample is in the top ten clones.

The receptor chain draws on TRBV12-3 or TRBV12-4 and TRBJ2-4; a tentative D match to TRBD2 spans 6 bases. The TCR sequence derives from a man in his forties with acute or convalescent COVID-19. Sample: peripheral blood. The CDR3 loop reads CASTWGENIQYF. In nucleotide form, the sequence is TGTGCCAGCACCTGGGGGGAAAACATTCAGTACTTC.